This T cell receptor beta chain was retrieved from a study of regulatory T cells in long-lasting Graves disease. With iRepertoire HTBI primers and Arm-PCR of CDR3 regions, TCR beta libraries were built. Original handling: Identification across samples found some 60 TRBV and roughly 13 TRBJ segments. Using its own MiXCR run on the multiplex PCR reads, TCRdb lists one record per CDR3 protein. The V and J calls and clone size come from TCRdb's table, not from the authors' own analysis. The sample carries more than 300,000 distinct CDR3 sequences, less than 30% recorded once. This clonotype was picked up many times. Time point reported: persistent/refractory GD, antithyroid drugs over 5 years with positive TRAb. PBMC RNA was the source of the TCR library. The CDR3 runs 15 residues. Germline V gives CDR1 SGHAT, CDR2 FQNNGV. The trim removed 4 bases at V and 7 bases at J, leaving 9 bases unmatched.

Sequenced material: peripheral blood mononuclear cells (PBMCs), taken when the disease was refractory, from a patient treated with antithyroid drugs. The receptor was isolated from a woman in her forties with Graves disease. The V call is TRBV11-2, the J call TRBJ1-1; 10 nucleotides align to TRBD1. The CDR3 DNA reads as TGTGCCAGCAGCTCGTACGACAGGGGGCGCATTGAAGCTTTCTTT. Its protein product is CASSSYDRGRIEAFF.